Each of the 29 T cell receptor beta chains below was sequenced from the same sample in a study of technical replicates of blood from a handful of donors. Only in-frame clones appear in the TCRdb table, and some are missing; sequencing was by immunoSEQ multiplex PCR. The sample contains 66,000 or so clones, around 97% of which appear only once. The sample taken for sequencing was T cells isolated from PBMCs. The receptors derive from a human donor in good health.

The CDR3, as DNA: TGTGCCAGCAGCCGTGACAGAGGAGATGGCTACACCTTC. Amino acids: CASSRDRGDGYTF. This chain joins TRBV7-6 and TRBJ1-2; D is perhaps TRBD1 (5 bases). The CDR3 covers 13 residues. Germline CDR1 and CDR2: SGHVS and FNYEAQ. The V and J ends lost 5 bases and 6 bases respectively, with 13 bases between them.

This chain links TRBV29-1 with TRBJ1-1, with D hard to call. This CDR3 spans 11 amino acids. CDR1 is SQVTM, CDR2 ANQGSEA, per germline. Between the trimmed V and J ends, which lost 4 bases and 4 bases, there was a span of 7 bases. CDR3 sequence reads: CSVGRGTEAFF. The CDR3, as DNA: TGCAGCGTTGGCAGAGGCACTGAAGCTTTCTTT.

The J gene is TRBJ1-5, the V gene TRBV4-1, with TRBD1 as a possible D gene (5 bases). V lost 6 bases and J lost 4, with 19 bases in between. This CDR3 is built from 16 residues. Germline V gives CDR1 MGHRA, CDR2 YSYEKL. The CDR3 sequence is CASSPWSGGSNQPQHF. The CDR3 DNA sequence: TGCGCCAGCAGTCCCTGGAGCGGGGGATCTAATCAGCCCCAGCATTTT.

The V and J genes are TRBV6-1 and TRBJ2-7, with 7 bases matching TRBD1. The CDR3 is 13 amino acids. Germline CDR1 reads MNHNS; CDR2 reads SASEGT. V shed 6 bases and J 1 base; nucleotides not matched to a gene: 3. In DNA form, the CDR3 reads TGTGCCAGCAGGAGGACAGGTTCCTACGAGCAGTACTTC. The encoded protein is CASRRTGSYEQYF.

The chain couples TRBV19 to TRBJ2-1; TRBD1 agrees at 7 bases. The CDR3 length is 15 residues. CDR1 is LNHDA, CDR2 SQIVND, per germline (reference sequence). The J segment lost 2 bases and the V segment lost 3 bases, leaving 4 bases of the junction unmatched. CDR3 in amino acids: CASSIFQGAYNEQFF. In DNA, the CDR3 is TGTGCCAGTAGTATCTTCCAGGGGGCCTACAATGAGCAGTTCTTC.

The chain has TRBV2 and TRBJ2-1; a weak D match, TRBD2 (6 bases). Germline lookup yields CDR1 SNHLY and CDR2 FYNNEI. Trimming shortened V by 6 bases and J by 3 bases, and 15 bases separated the two germline ends. The CDR3 contains 15 residues. CDR3 bases: TGTGCCAGCAGCCCAAGACTAGTTTTCTACAATGAGCAGTTCTTC. Translated, it gives CASSPRLVFYNEQFF. The full variable domain, with the rest looked up from reference TRBV2 and TRBJ2-1, is EPEVTQTPSHQVTQMGQEVILRCVPISNHLYFYWYRQILGQKVEFLVSFYNNEISEKSEIFDDQFSVERPDGSNFTLKIRSTKLEDSAMYFCASSPRLVFYNEQFFGPGTRLTVL.

This sequence joins TRBV5-1 and TRBJ2-7, with TRBD1 matching over 7 bases. The junction had 20 bases not matched to a gene; V was cut back by 4 bases and J by 7 bases. CDR1 is SGHRS and CDR2 is YFSETQ in the germline V gene. This CDR3 spans 17 amino acids. CDR3 sequence (DNA): TGCGCCAGCAGCACAGATAAACCCAGAACAGGGGCTATAGAGCAGTACTTC. The encoded protein is CASSTDKPRTGAIEQYF.

V and J are TRBV2 and TRBJ2-7; 12 bases fit TRBD2. CDR3 size: 14 residues. V shed 6 bases, J shed 3 bases, and the junction held 3 bases outside the gene matches. Germline loops: CDR1 SNHLY, CDR2 FYNNEI. The CDR3 DNA follows: TGTGCCAGCAGACTAGCGGGGGGACGCTACGAGCAGTACTTC. Translated: CASRLAGGRYEQYF. The full variable domain, in which reference TRBV2 and TRBJ2-7 provide the parts outside the CDR3, is EPEVTQTPSHQVTQMGQEVILRCVPISNHLYFYWYRQILGQKVEFLVSFYNNEISEKSEIFDDQFSVERPDGSNFTLKIRSTKLEDSAMYFCASRLAGGRYEQYFGPGTRLTVT.

The chain carries TRBV4-1 and TRBJ1-1; 7 positions agree with TRBD1. The CDR3 spans 15 residues. Germline CDR1 and CDR2: MGHRA and YSYEKL. V dropped 0 bases and J dropped 2; count of bases not matched to a gene: 3. CDR3: CASSQENRGNTEAFF. DNA of the CDR3: TGCGCCAGCAGCCAAGAAAACAGGGGTAACACTGAAGCTTTCTTT.

V gene TRBV20-1 combines with J gene TRBJ2-1, with D unresolved. The length of the CDR3 is 11 residues. CDR1 and CDR2 (germline): DFQATT, SNEGSKA (reference sequence). V dropped 5 bases and J dropped 4 bases, with 6 bases sitting between them. The chain's CDR3 is CSALRYNEQFF. In nucleotides, the CDR3 is TGCAGTGCTCTGCGGTACAATGAGCAGTTCTTC.

The chain has TRBV7-9 and TRBJ1-1; D may be TRBD1 (5 bases). Between the trimmed V and J ends, which lost 3 bases and 0 bases, there was a span of 8 bases. Germline V gene sequence: CDR1 SEHNR, CDR2 FQNEAQ (reference sequence). The CDR3 has 14 residues. CDR3: CASSFDRMNTEAFF. The CDR3 nucleotides read TGTGCCAGCAGCTTTGACAGAATGAACACTGAAGCTTTCTTT. Complete variable domain (other parts from reference TRBV7-9 and TRBJ1-1): DTGVSQNPRHKITKRGQNVTFRCDPISEHNRLYWYRQTLGQGPEFLTYFQNEAQLEKSRLLSDRFSAERPKGSFSTLEIQRTEQGDSAMYLCASSFDRMNTEAFFGQGTRLTVV.

This chain joins TRBV27 and TRBJ2-7; D call uncertain. The germline V gene encodes CDR1 MNHEY and CDR2 SMNVEV (reference sequence). The CDR3 sequence is 13 residues long. V was pared by 5 bases and J by 4 bases, with 12 bases between. The CDR3 sequence: CASSPFSGYEQYF. CDR3 in DNA: TGTGCCAGCAGTCCCTTTTCAGGATACGAGCAGTACTTC.

The rearrangement joins TRBV5-1 to TRBJ1-1, with 8 bases fitting TRBD1. CDR1 SGHRS and CDR2 YFSETQ come from the germline V gene. The CDR3 totals 15 residues. V dropped 5 bases and J dropped 1; count of bases not matched to a gene: 7. The CDR3 region has the DNA TGCGCCAGCAGTCTGACAGGGGTATGGAACACTGAAGCTTTCTTT. Its translation is CASSLTGVWNTEAFF.

This clone was picked up one time. The genes are TRBV28 and TRBJ1-1; no definite D call. There are 12 residues in the CDR3. Germline lookup yields CDR1 MDHEN and CDR2 SYDVKM. V dropped 10 bases and J dropped 1 base, with 10 bases sitting between them. This chain's CDR3 is CATTSANTEAFF. The CDR3 DNA reads TGTGCCACTACGAGTGCGAACACTGAAGCTTTCTTT.

J is TRBJ1-2 and V is TRBV14; D remains ambiguous. V was cut by 0 bases and J by 2 bases, with 16 bases left in between. The length of the CDR3 is 17 residues. CDR1 and CDR2 from the germline V gene are SGHDN and FVKESK. The CDR3, as DNA: TGTGCCAGCAGCCAAGAAGGGAGGGTTAAGGTAAACTATGGCTACACCTTC. This encodes CASSQEGRVKVNYGYTF.

The chain is built from TRBV2 and TRBJ2-7; TRBD2 might be the D (5 bases). Germline loops: CDR1 SNHLY, CDR2 FYNNEI. Trimming pared 5 bases from V and 6 bases from J, leaving 11 bases between. This CDR3 has 12 residues. The CDR3 DNA sequence: TGTGCCAGCAGTCCCGCTAGCAGCGAGCAGTACTTC. It yields the protein CASSPASSEQYF.

The chain couples TRBV7-2 to TRBJ2-2; 7 bases map to TRBD2. CDR1 is SGHTA, CDR2 FQGNSA, per germline. Trimming removed 10 bases from V and 2 bases from J; junction bases left unmatched: 7. This CDR3 is built from 14 residues. The CDR3: CANKRGLNTGELFF. Written as DNA, the CDR3 is TGTGCCAACAAGCGGGGCCTCAACACCGGGGAGCTGTTTTTT. The full variable domain, with the rest looked up from reference TRBV7-2 and TRBJ2-2, is GAGVSQSPSNKVTEKGKDVELRCDPISGHTALYWYRQSLGQGLEFLIYFQGNSAPDKSGLPSDRFSAERTGGSVSTLTIQRTQQEDSAVYLCANKRGLNTGELFFGEGSRLTVL.

This sequence joins TRBV15 and TRBJ2-3; 9 positions agree with TRBD1. This CDR3 is built from 16 residues. V shed 4 bases, J shed 3 bases, and the junction held 8 bases outside the gene matches. Germline lookup yields CDR1 LNHNV and CDR2 YYDKDF (reference sequence). CDR3 amino acids: CATSTRTGDPTDTQYF. The CDR3 nucleotides are TGTGCCACCAGCACCCGGACAGGGGATCCTACAGATACGCAGTATTTT.

The CDR3 here is CASSLEGLAASGDEQFF. CDR3 DNA sequence: TGTGCCAGCAGCTTAGAGGGACTAGCGGCAAGCGGGGATGAGCAGTTCTTC. The chain uses TRBV11-2 and TRBJ2-1, with 11 bases matching TRBD2. V trimming: 0 bases; J trimming: 8 bases; junction bases outside the gene matches: 9. This CDR3 is 17 amino acids long. Germline loops: CDR1 SGHAT, CDR2 FQNNGV.

The chain employs TRBV18 and TRBJ1-2; D gene ambiguous. From germline, CDR1 is KGHSH and CDR2 LQKENI. Trimming shortened V by 0 bases and J by 3 bases, and 14 bases separated the two germline ends. The CDR3 totals 16 residues. Here the CDR3 DNA reads TGTGCCAGCTCACCACCTAGTGTATCAGGCGACTATGGCTACACCTTC. This codes for CASSPPSVSGDYGYTF. The full variable domain, in which reference TRBV18 and TRBJ1-2 provide the parts outside the CDR3, is NAGVMQNPRHLVRRRGQEARLRCSPMKGHSHVYWYRQLPEEGLKFMVYLQKENIIDESGMPKERFSAEFPKEGPSILRIQQVVRGDSAAYFCASSPPSVSGDYGYTFGSGTRLTVV.

The chain joins TRBV2 to TRBJ1-2, with a possible D match to TRBD1 (5 bases). The CDR3 has 14 amino acids. V was pared by 4 bases and J by 4 bases, with 13 bases between. CDR1 is SNHLY and CDR2 is FYNNEI in the germline V gene. CDR3 sequence reads: CASSALPQAYGYTF. The CDR3 region has the DNA TGTGCCAGCAGTGCCCTCCCACAGGCCTATGGCTACACCTTC.

The J gene is TRBJ1-5, the V gene TRBV18, with D unclear. This CDR3 has 14 amino acids. The V gene lost 2 bases and the J gene lost 0 bases, with 5 bases spanning the gap. Germline CDR1 KGHSH, CDR2 LQKENI. Here the CDR3 DNA reads TGTGCCAGCTCACCAGAGGCTAGCAATCAGCCCCAGCATTTT. This codes for CASSPEASNQPQHF.

This chain links TRBV28 with TRBJ2-7, with 11 bases matching TRBD1. The J segment lost 8 bases and the V segment lost 11 bases, leaving 14 bases of the junction unmatched. The germline gives CDR1 MDHEN, CDR2 SYDVKM. The CDR3 spans 14 residues. This chain's CDR3 is CAAWNRDRGYQQYF. For the CDR3, the DNA is TGTGCCGCTTGGAACCGGGACAGGGGGTACCAGCAGTACTTC.

The V and J genes are TRBV4-1 and TRBJ1-4, with 8 bases matching TRBD1. The germline gives CDR1 MGHRA, CDR2 YSYEKL. After removal of 4 bases from V and 5 bases from J, the junction contained 3 bases not matched to a gene. The CDR3 contains 14 residues. CDR3 sequence (DNA): TGCGCCAGCAGCCCTGACAGGGGAAATGAAAAACTGTTTTTT. It is translated as CASSPDRGNEKLFF.

Here the CDR3 DNA reads TGCGCCAGCAGCCATGACATCAACACCGGGGAGCTGTTTTTT. Translating gives CASSHDINTGELFF. V is TRBV4-1 and J is TRBJ2-2; D gene unclear. Germline loops: CDR1 MGHRA, CDR2 YSYEKL. The CDR3 consists of 14 residues. Between the trimmed V and J ends, which lost 3 bases and 2 bases, there was a span of 7 bases.

The sample holds one count of this clone. The chain employs TRBV7-6 and TRBJ2-7; 7 bases align to TRBD1. The germline gives CDR1 SGHVS, CDR2 FNYEAQ. The V gene end was trimmed by 0 bases and the J gene end by 0 bases; junction bases not matched to a gene: 11. This CDR3 region has 18 residues. CDR3 region: CASSLARIQGTSSYEQYF. For the CDR3, the DNA is TGTGCCAGCAGCTTAGCGCGCATACAGGGGACGAGCTCCTACGAGCAGTACTTC.

This sequence joins TRBV9 and TRBJ2-5; perhaps TRBD2 as D (7 bases). This CDR3 has 13 residues. Trimming removed 4 bases from V and 14 bases from J, with 21 bases in between. Per the germline V gene, CDR1 is SGDLS and CDR2 is YYNGEE. This chain's CDR3 is CASSPGLGGLIYF. The CDR3 DNA reads TGTGCCAGCAGCCCAGGGTTGGGGGGGCTCATATACTTC.

The chain links TRBV7-2 to TRBJ2-3, with no clear D. V shed 1 base and J shed 3 bases, with 11 bases lying between them. The CDR3 contains 15 residues. Germline V CDR1 and CDR2: SGHTA, FQGNSA. The CDR3 protein is CASSLDGLGTDTQYF. As DNA, the CDR3 is TGTGCCAGCAGCTTAGACGGCCTCGGGACAGATACGCAGTATTTT.

The chain employs TRBV7-6 and TRBJ1-1; 7 nucleotides align to TRBD1. Germline CDR1 SGHVS, CDR2 FNYEAQ. After removal of 5 bases from V and 0 bases from J, the junction contained 6 bases not matched to a gene. This CDR3 is built from 15 residues. CDR3 bases: TGTGCCAGCAGCGAGCAGGGACAGATGAACACTGAAGCTTTCTTT. Translation gives CASSEQGQMNTEAFF.